This TCR beta chain was identified during a study of blood T cell repertoires in COVID-19. Study at large: Samples taken during acute and convalescent COVID-19 were collected in the United States, Italy and Spain. The analysed material was cDNA or gDNA that came from T cells, B-cell-depleted T cells, or PBMCs.

Under the authors' procedure: Estimated nucleated cell counts came from reference gene primer amplification. Here immunoSEQ multiplex PCR was the method, and the copy in TCRdb shows in-frame clones only, minus some. V and J calls and clone size are those listed in that table; D and trimming were worked out from the DNA. The sample lists about 140,000 clones, 88% occurring once. Losses at the gene ends were 2 bases for V and 1 base for J; bases not matched to a gene: 2. The CDR3 is made up of 15 amino acids. Germline loops: CDR1 SEHNR, CDR2 FQNEAQ (reference sequence). The TCR originated in a man aged 60 to 75 with active or convalescent COVID-19. This chain joins TRBV7-9 and TRBJ1-5, with TRBD1 matching 7 bases. Material for sequencing was peripheral blood. The CDR3 coding sequence is TGTGCCAGCAGCTTACCAGGGGGGAGCAATCAGCCCCAGCATTTT. This sequence encodes CASSLPGGSNQPQHF.